These 31 T cell receptor beta chains share one sample of origin, sequenced in a study of T-cell memory formation after mild COVID-19. From the 5' RACE reads, TCRdb called clonotypes with MiXCR, one entry per CDR3 protein. Of 250,000 to 400,000 distinct CDR3 sequences listed, 13% to 15% are singletons. Material for sequencing was PBMCs or a T cell subset sorted from them (not recorded which). The receptors were gathered from a man between 18 and 35 years old who had mild COVID-19 (a few samples of this study predate the infection). Cell type and time point are not known.

This clonotype has more than one count but fewer than ten. V gene TRBV5-1 combines with J gene TRBJ2-1; tentatively, D is TRBD2 (5 bases). V lost 2 bases and J 9 bases, leaving 12 bases between the germline ends. CDR1 is SGHRS and CDR2 is YFSETQ in the germline V gene. The CDR3 totals 13 residues. CDR3 nucleotide sequence: TGCGCCAGCAGCTTCCAACCTCGGGGTGAGCAGTTCTTC. It yields the protein CASSFQPRGEQFF.

This clonotype was seen a handful of times. The gene calls are TRBV5-1 and TRBJ2-3; D uncertain. The CDR3 totals 13 residues. V lost 0 bases, J lost 6 bases, and 8 bases lay in between. Germline V gene data show CDR1 as SGHRS and CDR2 as YFSETQ. CDR3: CASSLAGHDTQYF. The CDR3 DNA reads TGCGCCAGCAGCTTGGCGGGTCACGATACGCAGTATTTT.

The chain is built from TRBV6-1 and TRBJ1-5; D uncertain. Germline V gene lookup returns CDR1 MNHNS and CDR2 SASEGT. The CDR3 length is 14 residues. Trimming took 5 bases from V and 7 from J, leaving 15 bases between them. The CDR3 DNA follows: TGTGCCAGCAGTAAAAAAAATACAATCCAGCCCCAGCATTTT. Protein: CASSKKNTIQPQHF.

The chain links TRBV4-2 to TRBJ2-2; D is perhaps TRBD1 (6 bases). The CDR3 totals 14 residues. Looked up from germline, CDR1 is LGHNA and CDR2 is YNFKEQ. V was trimmed by 0 bases and J by 5 bases, leaving 7 bases between them. The CDR3 nucleotides are TGTGCCAGCAGCCAAGATGGACAGACCGGGGAGCTGTTTTTT. Translating gives CASSQDGQTGELFF.

This clonotype turned up a few times. The chain links TRBV21-1 to TRBJ1-1. TRBV21-1 is an annotated pseudogene. CDR3 length: 17 amino acids. The CDR3 DNA follows: TGTGCCAGCAGCAAAGAGTGTAAACCGATCATGAACACTGAAGCTTTCTTT. Translation gives CASSKECKPIMNTEAFF.

This clonotype was picked up a small number of times. The J gene is TRBJ2-3, the V gene TRBV28, with 12 bases lining up with TRBD2. V was clipped by 6 bases and J by 4 bases; unmatched bases: 8. In germline, CDR1 is MDHEN, CDR2 SYDVKM. The CDR3 consists of 16 residues. Here the CDR3 DNA reads TGTGCCAGCAGCTCCCCTAGCGGGGGGGTGGCAGATACGCAGTATTTT. It is translated as CASSSPSGGVADTQYF.

This clonotype was seen a few times. The chain recombines TRBV4-1 with TRBJ1-2; weak D call: TRBD1 (5 bases). There are 17 residues in the CDR3. Trimming stripped 1 base from V and 2 bases from J, with 17 bases between. Germline lookup yields CDR1 MGHRA and CDR2 YSYEKL. The CDR3 sequence is CASSQVGRGRVNYGYTF. CDR3 in DNA: TGCGCCAGCAGCCAAGTGGGGCGCGGGCGTGTCAACTATGGCTACACCTTC.

V usage is TRBV24-1 and J usage is TRBJ2-1, with TRBD2 as a possible D gene (5 bases). The CDR3 has 15 amino acids. Deletions cut 0 bases from V and 8 bases from J, with 13 bases between. Germline-derived CDR1 and CDR2 are KGHDR and SFDVKD. CDR3 DNA sequence: TGTGCCACCAGTGATTTGCACGGGGTTAGGGATGAGCAGTTCTTC. Translating it yields CATSDLHGVRDEQFF.

This clonotype has just a few counts. The chain has TRBV20-1 and TRBJ2-6; 7 bases match TRBD1. The CDR3 is 16 residues long. V trimming: 1 base; J trimming: 1 base; junction bases outside the gene matches: 4. Germline CDR1 DFQATT, CDR2 SNEGSKA (reference sequence). The CDR3 region is CSARGTGLSGANVLTF. CDR3 DNA sequence: TGCAGTGCTAGAGGGACAGGCTTATCTGGGGCCAACGTCCTGACTTTC.

This clonotype was seen at least ten times. CDR3 sequence (DNA): TGTGCCAGCAGCTGGGGGATAGCCAAAAACATTCAGTACTTC. Protein sequence: CASSWGIAKNIQYF. The rearrangement links TRBV7-2 to TRBJ2-4; tentatively, D is TRBD1 or TRBD2 (5 bases each). The CDR3 totals 14 residues. V was cut by 4 bases and J by 0 bases, with 7 bases left in between. The V gene's germline CDR1 is SGHTA and CDR2 FQGNSA.

This clonotype was detected many times. The chain has TRBV7-2 and TRBJ1-4; D not resolved. Per germline, CDR1 SGHTA and CDR2 FQGNSA. CDR3 size: 18 residues. Trimming pared 5 bases from V and 2 bases from J, leaving 21 bases between. The CDR3 DNA sequence: TGTGCCAGCAGCCCTAACCGTGGCTCCTGGTCCACTAATGAAAAACTGTTTTTT. Translation: CASSPNRGSWSTNEKLFF.

There are a few counts of this clonotype. The J gene is TRBJ1-3, the V gene TRBV20-1; D possibly corresponds to TRBD1 (5 bases). The V end lost 6 bases, the J end lost 0 bases, and 24 bases lay between the germline ends. This CDR3 region has 18 residues. Germline V gives CDR1 DFQATT, CDR2 SNEGSKA (reference sequence). The CDR3 DNA is TGCAGTGCGGGGACTGTTCCGAGGGATGTAATCTCTGGAAACACCATATATTTT. Translating gives CSAGTVPRDVISGNTIYF.

The rearrangement uses TRBV13 and TRBJ2-6, with TRBD1 identical over 8 bases. CDR3 length: 14 residues. V lost 8 bases, J lost 2 bases, and 2 bases stayed unmatched. CDR1 is PRHDT, CDR2 FYEKMQ, per germline (reference sequence). CDR3 sequence (DNA): TGTGCCAGCCGCAGGGGGCCTGGGGCCAACGTCCTGACTTTC. Translating gives CASRRGPGANVLTF.

This sequence joins TRBV7-9 and TRBJ2-3; D is uncertain. Germline CDR1 is SEHNR and CDR2 is FQNEAQ (reference sequence). V was clipped by 1 base and J by 5 bases, with 13 bases between them. This CDR3 has 15 residues. CDR3 residues: CASSLGGLGEDTQYF. The CDR3, as DNA: TGTGCCAGCAGCTTAGGTGGCTTGGGTGAAGATACGCAGTATTTT.

A few counts support this clonotype. CDR3 protein: CASSPMGGNIQYF. In nucleotides, the CDR3 is TGTGCCAGCAGCCCTATGGGGGGAAACATTCAGTACTTC. This sequence joins TRBV7-2 and TRBJ2-4; perhaps TRBD2 as D (6 bases). CDR1 and CDR2 from the germline V gene are SGHTA and FQGNSA. V was cut by 5 bases and J by 6 bases, with 11 bases left in between. The CDR3 runs 13 residues.

The V and J genes are TRBV28 and TRBJ2-6; D unclear. The CDR3 runs to 16 residues. Germline-derived CDR1 and CDR2 are MDHEN and SYDVKM. The V and J ends lost 5 bases and 2 bases respectively, with 13 bases between them. CDR3 loop: CASSRIRWAGANVLTF. CDR3 bases: TGTGCCAGCAGTAGGATAAGGTGGGCTGGGGCCAACGTCCTGACTTTC.

This clonotype was observed many times. The V gene is TRBV29-1, the J gene TRBJ1-2; D possibly corresponds to TRBD1 (5 bases). The CDR3 runs 15 residues. Trimming removed 4 bases from V and 4 bases from J, with 19 bases in between. Germline V gene sequence: CDR1 SQVTM, CDR2 ANQGSEA. The CDR3, as DNA: TGCAGCGTTGGCCTCAAAGGTGTGACAGTCTATGGCTACACCTTC. Translation gives CSVGLKGVTVYGYTF.

This clonotype was detected many times. V and J are TRBV6-5 and TRBJ1-2; D possibly corresponds to TRBD1 (6 bases). The germline V gene encodes CDR1 MNHEY and CDR2 SVGAGI. The CDR3 contains 12 residues. The V end lost 2 bases, the J end lost 6 bases, and 7 bases lay between the germline ends. The CDR3 spells CASSYRGNGYTF. CDR3 DNA: TGTGCCAGCAGTTACAGGGGGAATGGCTACACCTTC.

CDR3 protein: CASSPTATNYGYTF. The CDR3 region has the DNA TGTGCCAGCTCACCCACAGCTACTAACTATGGCTACACCTTC. The rearrangement uses TRBV18 and TRBJ1-2; no reliable D call. The CDR3 contains 14 residues. CDR1 is KGHSH, CDR2 LQKENI, per germline. Trimming took 3 bases from V and 0 from J, leaving 8 bases between them. Based on the CDR3 plus reference TRBV18 and TRBJ1-2, the full variable domain is NAGVMQNPRHLVRRRGQEARLRCSPMKGHSHVYWYRQLPEEGLKFMVYLQKENIIDESGMPKERFSAEFPKEGPSILRIQQVVRGDSAAYFCASSPTATNYGYTFGSGTRLTVV.

The chain recombines TRBV5-1 with TRBJ1-3; D not resolved. This CDR3 region has 18 residues. V lost 0 bases and J 2 bases, leaving 18 bases between the germline ends. Germline V gene lookup returns CDR1 SGHRS and CDR2 YFSETQ. The CDR3 DNA reads as TGCGCCAGCAGCTTGGAGGTCTCCTTTACGGGTCCTGGAAACACCATATATTTT. Protein sequence: CASSLEVSFTGPGNTIYF.

This clonotype was counted a few times. This chain uses TRBV7-3 with TRBJ1-2, with a possible D match to TRBD1 (5 bases). Trimming removed 2 bases at V and 8 bases at J, with 12 bases between. CDR1 SGHTA and CDR2 FQGTGA come from the germline V gene. The CDR3 is made up of 13 amino acids. The CDR3: CASSLAYGDGYTF. CDR3 DNA: TGTGCCAGCAGCTTAGCGTATGGGGACGGCTACACCTTC.

J is TRBJ2-7 and V is TRBV19; perhaps TRBD2 as D (7 bases). The CDR3 runs 14 residues. Trimming took 3 bases from V and 3 from J, leaving 12 bases between them. CDR1 is LNHDA and CDR2 is SQIVND in the germline V gene (reference sequence). The CDR3 DNA reads as TGTGCCAGTAGTATCGGGGGGCTCGACTACGAGCAGTACTTC. Translation: CASSIGGLDYEQYF.

This clonotype came up a few times. The rearrangement joins TRBV7-9 to TRBJ2-3, with unresolved D. V lost 5 bases and J 0 bases, leaving 12 bases between the germline ends. This CDR3 is 15 amino acids long. From germline, CDR1 is SEHNR and CDR2 FQNEAQ (reference sequence). CDR3 in DNA: TGTGCCAGCAGCCAGAGGAACCCTAGCACAGATACGCAGTATTTT. This translates into CASSQRNPSTDTQYF.

The genes are TRBV6-2 or TRBV6-3 and TRBJ1-5; weak D call: TRBD1 (5 bases). With 4 bases removed from V and 5 bases from J, the gap between germline ends came to 12 bases. Germline V gene lookup returns CDR1 MNHEY and CDR2 SVGEGT. The CDR3 runs to 14 residues. The CDR3 coding sequence is TGTGCCAGCAGTTGGGGCCTTGGGGATCAGCCCCAGCATTTT. Amino acids: CASSWGLGDQPQHF.

This clonotype turned up a few times. The chain links TRBV7-9 to TRBJ1-6; no reliable D call. The CDR3 sequence is 14 residues long. V lost 1 base, J lost 3 bases, and 4 bases lay in between. Germline CDR1 and CDR2: SEHNR and FQNEAQ (reference sequence). DNA of the CDR3: TGTGCCAGCAGCTTAGACAGCTATAATTCACCCCTCCACTTT. Amino acids: CASSLDSYNSPLHF.

This clonotype was recorded many times. The CDR3 loop reads CASSSSQGVSPLHF. The CDR3 nucleotides are TGTGCCAGCAGCTCCTCGCAAGGAGTTTCACCCCTCCACTTT. The V call is TRBV7-2, the J call TRBJ1-6, with D unresolved. V lost 4 bases to trimming and J lost 9 bases, with 13 bases between them. The germline V gene encodes CDR1 SGHTA and CDR2 FQGNSA. The CDR3 extends over 14 amino acids.

This clonotype was counted only a few times. The V gene is TRBV7-3, the J gene TRBJ1-1; D might be TRBD1 (5 bases). The germline CDR1 and CDR2 sequences are SGHTA and FQGTGA. The CDR3 loop spans 14 amino acids. V gave up 5 bases and J gave up 3 bases, with 13 bases separating them. CDR3 amino acids: CASSPPGRDTEAFF. The CDR3 DNA is TGTGCCAGCAGCCCCCCGGGGCGGGACACTGAAGCTTTCTTT. Complete variable domain (other parts from reference TRBV7-3 and TRBJ1-1): GAGVSQTPSNKVTEKGKYVELRCDPISGHTALYWYRQSLGQGPEFLIYFQGTGAADDSGLPNDRFFAVRPEGSVSTLKIQRTERGDSAVYLCASSPPGRDTEAFFGQGTRLTVV.

Only a few counts were recorded for this clonotype. J is TRBJ1-4 and V is TRBV12-3 or TRBV12-4, with TRBD1 identical over 7 bases. This CDR3 has 14 amino acids. J lost 6 bases, V lost 6 bases, and 7 bases had no gene match. The CDR3 DNA is TGTGCCAGCAGCTTCACAGGGGCGGATGAAAAACTGTTTTTT. Its protein product is CASSFTGADEKLFF.

The V and J genes are TRBV29-1 and TRBJ2-7; 12 positions agree with TRBD1. Trimming at V came to 6 bases and at J to 5 bases, leaving 8 bases not matched to a gene. The V gene's germline CDR1 is SQVTM and CDR2 ANQGSEA. The CDR3 sequence is 14 residues long. DNA for the CDR3: TGCAGCGTACACGGGACAGGGGGCAGCGACGAGCAGTACTTC. Its translation: CSVHGTGGSDEQYF.

This chain uses TRBV7-9 with TRBJ2-5, with D hard to call. CDR3 length equals 16 residues. Germline loops: CDR1 SEHNR, CDR2 FQNEAQ (reference sequence). Trimming pared 5 bases from V and 1 base from J, leaving 17 bases between. The CDR3 loop reads CASSLHNTVLQETQYF. Here the CDR3 DNA reads TGTGCCAGCAGCCTCCACAATACGGTACTCCAAGAGACCCAGTACTTC.

The sample holds a few counts of this clonotype. The rearrangement links TRBV15 to TRBJ1-1; no clear D. Germline V lookup: CDR1 LNHNV, CDR2 YYDKDF (reference sequence). The CDR3 runs 13 residues. V dropped 0 bases and J dropped 6 bases, with 8 bases sitting between them. CDR3 region: CATSRDTGSEAFF. The CDR3 bases are TGTGCCACCAGCAGAGATACGGGCTCTGAAGCTTTCTTT.